This T cell receptor beta chain emerged from a study of identical twins. Study observations and caveats: Donors were not followed over many years; analysis was cross-sectional. The more abundant beta clonotypes in cord blood had fewer insertions, and memory repertoires did not show this.

cDNA molecules carried unique molecular identifiers, and template switching added a universal primer site. TCRdb ran MiXCR on the 5' RACE reads and lists one entry per CDR3 protein. The sample shows around 160,000 distinct CDR3 sequences, roughly 3.2% of them seen only once. No donor was unhealthy or non-Caucasian. This clonotype was seen ten or more times. Antigen unknown. Per the germline V gene, CDR1 is KGHDR and CDR2 is SFDVKD. CDR3 length: 14 amino acids. The trim removed 4 bases at V and 7 bases at J, leaving 4 bases unmatched. The clonotype comes from a man aged 18 to 29 in good health. Sample: memory T cells sorted from blood. V and J are TRBV24-1 and TRBJ1-5, with 9 bases identical to TRBD1. CDR3 in amino acids: CATSEQGAWQPQHF. CDR3 DNA: TGTGCCACCAGTGAACAGGGGGCATGGCAGCCCCAGCATTTT.